This passage covers 3 T cell receptor beta chains from one sample sequenced in a study of regulatory T cells in long-lasting Graves disease. Relying on iRepertoire HTBI primers and Arm-PCR of CDR3 regions, the team built TCR beta libraries. TCRdb fed the multiplex PCR reads into MiXCR, producing one record per CDR3 protein. The sample shows about 470,000 distinct CDR3 sequences, about 15% of them seen only once. Sample time point: newly diagnosed GD, antithyroid drugs for less than 3 months. PBMCs provided the RNA from which the TCR library was made. A further study also used this sample, focusing on T cells in Graves' hyperthyroidism and ophthalmopathy.

This specimen consisted of peripheral blood mononuclear cells (PBMCs), obtained at new diagnosis, from a patient treated with antithyroid drugs. The receptors derive from a woman in her 30s with Graves disease.

V is TRBV4-1 and J is TRBJ1-4, with a tentative D call TRBD1 (6 bases). This CDR3 is 14 amino acids long. V lost 2 bases, J lost 8 bases, and 12 bases lay in between. The germline gives CDR1 MGHRA, CDR2 YSYEKL. CDR3 residues: CASSQKEGGEKLFF. CDR3 coding DNA: TGCGCCAGCAGCCAAAAAGAGGGGGGGGAAAAACTGTTTTTT.

This clonotype was detected many times. The gene calls are TRBV10-1 and TRBJ2-1, with 7 nucleotides matching TRBD2. J gave up 5 bases and V 0 bases, and 7 bases lay outside the gene matches. The CDR3 contains 16 residues. Germline lookup yields CDR1 WNHNN and CDR2 SYGVQD (reference sequence). In DNA, the CDR3 is TGCGCCAGCAGTGAGTCGACGGGAGGCCTAAACAATGAGCAGTTCTTC. Translation gives CASSESTGGLNNEQFF.

This clonotype was seen many times. The chain employs TRBV11-2 and TRBJ2-1, with no clear D. This CDR3 spans 17 amino acids. CDR1 SGHAT and CDR2 FQNNGV come from the germline V gene. With 4 bases removed from V and 2 bases from J, the gap between germline ends came to 18 bases. The CDR3 loop reads CASSSLSSREPYNEQFF. CDR3 coding DNA: TGTGCCAGCAGCTCCTTGAGTTCTCGAGAGCCCTACAATGAGCAGTTCTTC.